This entry concerns a single T cell receptor (beta chain). The data stem from a study of control samples from healthy donors and cancer patients. Germline V CDR1 and CDR2: MNHEY, SMNVEV (reference sequence). The CDR3 is made up of 13 amino acids. Trimming removed 8 bases from V and 5 bases from J, with 15 bases in between. Assay used: immunoSEQ multiplex PCR; TCRdb lists only in-frame clones, some missing. The repertoire has fewer than 25,000 clones, more than 75% of them found once; the top ten carry about 9%. Sequencing was carried out using PBMCs. The chain carries TRBV27 and TRBJ1-1, with a tentative D call TRBD1 (5 bases). The TCR was taken from a woman aged 60-75 years with head and neck cancer. Here the CDR3 DNA reads TGTGCCAGCTGTCGGGCAGGGTGTACTGAAGCTTTCTTT. Translating gives CASCRAGCTEAFF.